The table lists the clone carrying this TCR beta chain with a few counts. These data come from a study of identical twins. The ends were cut back, 10 bases at V and 2 bases at J, with 14 bases in the middle. There are 13 residues in the CDR3. TCRdb analysed the 5' RACE reads with MiXCR anew, one entry per CDR3 protein. Of roughly 540,000 distinct CDR3 sequences listed, around 20% are singletons. The data also belong to a second study, concerning T cells expressing NK-cell markers.

The sequencing input was CD4+ T cells sorted from blood. V and J are TRBV12-3 or TRBV12-4 and TRBJ1-2; D remains unclear. The TCR originated in a woman aged 18-30 years in good health. CDR3 coding DNA: TGTGCCACCAGAAGGACCGAAAACTATGGCTACACCTTC. Its translation: CATRRTENYGYTF.